This entry lists 22 T cell receptor beta chains sequenced from one sample in a study of long-term antiretroviral therapy in people with HIV. They ran version v3.0 of the immunoSEQ assay at survey level. Clones were sequenced by immunoSEQ multiplex PCR, and TCRdb holds only the in-frame ones, with some missing. The sample lists tens of thousands of clones; about 80% were seen once. Sequenced material: unsorted PBMCs, taken 1.1 years before starting antiretroviral therapy. The receptors derive from a woman aged 40 to 49 with HIV.

The CDR3 reads CASSTDARYGYTF. The CDR3 DNA reads as TGTGCCAGTAGTACGGACGCCCGATATGGCTACACCTTC. The chain employs TRBV19 and TRBJ1-2; the D is unclear. This CDR3 is 13 amino acids long. V lost 4 bases to trimming and J lost 5 bases, with 11 bases between them. CDR1 is LNHDA, CDR2 SQIVND, per germline (reference sequence).

This clone showed up just a few times. V is TRBV5-1 and J is TRBJ1-5; D is unresolved. The V and J ends lost 5 bases and 0 bases respectively, with 6 bases between them. Germline values: CDR1 SGHRS, CDR2 YFSETQ. The CDR3 has 13 amino acids. In DNA form, the CDR3 reads TGCGCCAGCAGTCCCAATAGCAATCAGCCCCAGCATTTT. Translated: CASSPNSNQPQHF. Full variable domain (outside the CDR3, taken from reference TRBV5-1 and TRBJ1-5): KAGVTQTPRYLIKTRGQQVTLSCSPISGHRSVSWYQQTPGQGLQFLFEYFSETQRNKGNFPGRFSGRQFSNSRSEMNVSTLELGDSALYLCASSPNSNQPQHFGDGTRLSIL.

The V gene is TRBV5-1, the J gene TRBJ2-2, with D perhaps TRBD1 (6 bases). CDR1 is SGHRS and CDR2 is YFSETQ in the germline V gene. V shed 0 bases and J shed 4 bases, with 10 bases lying between them. CDR3 length: 15 amino acids. DNA of the CDR3: TGCGCCAGCAGCTTGGACAGGGAAGGCACCGGGGAGCTGTTTTTT. As protein: CASSLDREGTGELFF.

Only one count was recorded for this clone. The chain links TRBV5-1 to TRBJ2-1; 8 nucleotides agree with TRBD2. Trimming took 5 bases from V and 2 from J; bases not matched to a gene: 9. From germline, CDR1 is SGHRS and CDR2 YFSETQ. The CDR3 is made up of 16 amino acids. CDR3 bases: TGCGCCAGCAGTCAAGGACGGGAGGGGGCCTACAATGAGCAGTTCTTC. Protein product: CASSQGREGAYNEQFF.

This sequence joins TRBV4-3 and TRBJ1-2; the match to TRBD1 covers 8 bases. The CDR3 runs 19 residues. V was pared by 3 bases and J by 4 bases, with 19 bases of the junction left unmatched. CDR1 is LGHNA and CDR2 is YSLEER in the germline V gene. In DNA form, the CDR3 reads TGCGCCAGCAGCCACGGAGTTCCAGTTTTGGGGGACAGGAGCTATGGCTACACCTTC. Translated: CASSHGVPVLGDRSYGYTF.

There are a few counts of this clone. The rearrangement joins TRBV19 to TRBJ2-1; 12 nucleotides agree with TRBD2. Germline V gene lookup returns CDR1 LNHDA and CDR2 SQIVND (reference sequence). This CDR3 has 14 amino acids. V was clipped by 7 bases and J by 7 bases; unmatched bases: 5. The CDR3 sequence: CASKWTSGTNEQFF. CDR3 DNA: TGTGCCAGTAAGTGGACTAGCGGGACAAATGAGCAGTTCTTC.

This clone has only one observation. The gene calls are TRBV11-3 and TRBJ2-5; TRBD1 matches 10 bases. The junction had 8 bases not matched to a gene; V was cut back by 3 bases and J by 1 base. The CDR3 is 17 residues long. CDR1 and CDR2 from the germline V gene are SGHNT and YENEEA. CDR3: CASSFISGTGVQETQYF. CDR3 nucleotides: TGTGCCAGCAGCTTCATCTCCGGGACAGGGGTCCAAGAGACCCAGTACTTC.

The chain uses TRBV10-3 and TRBJ1-1; D is unresolved. The CDR3 consists of 18 residues. Trimming pared 2 bases from V and 4 bases from J, leaving 23 bases between. Germline CDR1 and CDR2: ENHRY and SYGVKD. The CDR3 DNA reads as TGTGCCATCAGTGAGACAGAAAAACTCACATCTAGGGTCACTGAAGCTTTCTTT. Its protein product is CAISETEKLTSRVTEAFF.

This clone was detected a few times. This chain links TRBV7-8 with TRBJ2-7, with a tentative D call TRBD1 (6 bases). Germline assignment: CDR1 SGHVS and CDR2 FQNEAQ. V lost 1 base to trimming and J lost 2 bases, with 12 bases between them. This CDR3 contains 15 residues. This chain's CDR3 is CASSLVSGTTYEQYF. The CDR3 DNA reads as TGTGCCAGCAGCTTAGTGTCCGGGACAACCTACGAGCAGTACTTC.

The chain carries TRBV27 and TRBJ1-2, with a tentative D call TRBD1 (6 bases). The V end was cut by 6 bases, the J end by 4 bases, with 15 bases between. Germline V gene sequence: CDR1 MNHEY, CDR2 SMNVEV (reference sequence). The CDR3 sequence is 14 residues long. The CDR3 reads CASRGDTVGYGYTF. The DNA for the CDR3 is TGTGCCAGCAGAGGGGACACTGTCGGCTATGGCTACACCTTC.

This chain connects TRBV6-5 to TRBJ2-7, with 7 nucleotides matching TRBD1. The junction had 7 bases not matched to a gene; V was cut back by 2 bases and J by 0 bases. Germline loops: CDR1 MNHEY, CDR2 SVGAGI. This CDR3 spans 16 amino acids. The CDR3 protein is CASSYGDSAFSYEQYF. CDR3 bases: TGTGCCAGCAGTTACGGGGACAGTGCCTTCTCCTACGAGCAGTACTTC.

The chain couples TRBV6-4 to TRBJ2-1; maybe TRBD2 (6 bases). The germline V gene encodes CDR1 MRHNA and CDR2 SNTAGT. Trimming removed 4 bases from V and 3 bases from J, with 10 bases in between. CDR3 size: 14 residues. The CDR3 loop is CASSGAGNYNEQFF. The DNA of the CDR3 is TGTGCCAGCAGTGGGGCGGGAAACTACAATGAGCAGTTCTTC.

The V gene is TRBV13, the J gene TRBJ2-1; perhaps TRBD2 as D (6 bases). CDR1 is PRHDT, CDR2 FYEKMQ, per germline (reference sequence). CDR3 size: 15 residues. Deletions cut 3 bases from V and 4 bases from J, with 13 bases between. CDR3 sequence reads: CASSLGRGAYNEQFF. The CDR3 DNA follows: TGTGCCAGCAGCTTGGGGCGGGGAGCTTACAATGAGCAGTTCTTC. Full variable domain (rest looked up from reference TRBV13 and TRBJ2-1): AAGVIQSPRHLIKEKRETATLKCYPIPRHDTVYWYQQGPGQDPQFLISFYEKMQSDKGSIPDRFSAQQFSDYHSELNMSSLELGDSALYFCASSLGRGAYNEQFFGPGTRLTVL.

This clone has only a few counts. The chain joins TRBV6-5 to TRBJ1-2; D possibly corresponds to TRBD1 (5 bases). Trimming left V 9 bases short and J 4 bases short, with 18 bases between. The germline V gene encodes CDR1 MNHEY and CDR2 SVGAGI. This CDR3 has 14 residues. Here the CDR3 DNA reads TGTGCCAGTGGACATCCACAGCGAGGCTATGGCTACACCTTC. Translation: CASGHPQRGYGYTF.

The CDR3 region is CASSSLDRGSTEAFF. The CDR3 DNA reads as TGTGCCAGCAGCTCACTGGACAGGGGAAGCACTGAAGCTTTCTTT. This chain uses TRBV13 with TRBJ1-1; 9 positions agree with TRBD1. V trimming: 4 bases; J trimming: 4 bases; junction bases outside the gene matches: 7. The germline V gene has CDR1 PRHDT and CDR2 FYEKMQ (reference sequence). The CDR3 covers 15 residues. The full variable domain, its missing parts supplied by reference TRBV13 and TRBJ1-1, is AAGVIQSPRHLIKEKRETATLKCYPIPRHDTVYWYQQGPGQDPQFLISFYEKMQSDKGSIPDRFSAQQFSDYHSELNMSSLELGDSALYFCASSSLDRGSTEAFFGQGTRLTVV.

V usage is TRBV10-3 and J usage is TRBJ2-7; D possibly corresponds to TRBD1 (5 bases). The CDR3 contains 15 residues. V lost 8 bases and J lost 0, with 17 bases in between. Germline V CDR1 and CDR2: ENHRY, SYGVKD. CDR3 sequence reads: CAIQPRGTSSYEQYF. CDR3 sequence (DNA): TGTGCCATCCAACCAAGGGGCACGAGCTCCTACGAGCAGTACTTC.

V usage is TRBV11-3 and J usage is TRBJ2-2; 7 bases are shared with TRBD1. Per the germline V gene, CDR1 is SGHNT and CDR2 is YENEEA. Losses at the gene ends were 3 bases for V and 1 base for J; bases not matched to a gene: 5. The length of the CDR3 is 16 residues. The CDR3 reads CASSFRTGLNTGELFF. The CDR3 nucleotides are TGTGCCAGCAGCTTCAGGACAGGCTTGAACACCGGGGAGCTGTTTTTT. The entire variable domain, with the rest obtained from reference TRBV11-3 and TRBJ2-2, is as follows: EAGVVQSPRYKIIEKKQPVAFWCNPISGHNTLYWYLQNLGQGPELLIRYENEEAVDDSQLPKDRFSAERLKGVDSTLKIQPAELGDSAVYLCASSFRTGLNTGELFFGEGSRLTVL.

This clone was observed a handful of times. J is TRBJ1-1 and V is TRBV6-1; D not certain. Germline V gives CDR1 MNHNS, CDR2 SASEGT. There are 13 residues in the CDR3. The ends were cut back, 7 bases at V and 1 base at J, with 10 bases in the middle. Written as DNA, the CDR3 is TGTGCCAGCATTCTTGCACCGAACACTGAAGCTTTCTTT. It encodes CASILAPNTEAFF.

V and J are TRBV7-9 and TRBJ2-1; TRBD1 matches at 10 bases. This CDR3 spans 15 amino acids. Germline CDR1 reads SEHNR; CDR2 reads FQNEAQ (reference sequence). V trimming: 4 bases; J trimming: 1 base; junction bases outside the gene matches: 1. DNA for the CDR3: TGTGCCAGCAGCTGGGGACAGGGGTCCTACAATGAGCAGTTCTTC. This sequence encodes CASSWGQGSYNEQFF.

A single count supports this clone. The chain carries TRBV6-1 and TRBJ2-3; D uncertain. V lost 2 bases and J lost 0, with 9 bases in between. CDR3 length equals 15 residues. Germline CDR1 is MNHNS and CDR2 is SASEGT. CDR3 protein: CASSEWSASTDTQYF. The CDR3 bases are TGTGCCAGCAGTGAATGGTCAGCCAGCACAGATACGCAGTATTTT.

Here the CDR3 reads CASGFPRATGGGEKLFF. The CDR3 nucleotides are TGTGCTAGTGGTTTCCCACGGGCGACAGGGGGAGGCGAAAAACTGTTTTTT. The chain has TRBV12-5 and TRBJ1-4; 9 bases map to TRBD1. This CDR3 comprises 17 residues. CDR1 and CDR2 from the germline V gene are LGHNT and FRNRAP. The V gene end was trimmed by 3 bases and the J gene end by 8 bases; junction bases not matched to a gene: 13.

The CDR3 DNA sequence: TGTGCCAGCAGCCTGGACCCGATCCCATCCTACGAGCAGTACTTC. It encodes CASSLDPIPSYEQYF. The chain carries TRBV11-2 and TRBJ2-7, with no clear D. The CDR3 consists of 15 residues. Between the trimmed V and J ends, which lost 5 bases and 1 base, there was a span of 15 bases. Looked up from germline, CDR1 is SGHAT and CDR2 is FQNNGV.